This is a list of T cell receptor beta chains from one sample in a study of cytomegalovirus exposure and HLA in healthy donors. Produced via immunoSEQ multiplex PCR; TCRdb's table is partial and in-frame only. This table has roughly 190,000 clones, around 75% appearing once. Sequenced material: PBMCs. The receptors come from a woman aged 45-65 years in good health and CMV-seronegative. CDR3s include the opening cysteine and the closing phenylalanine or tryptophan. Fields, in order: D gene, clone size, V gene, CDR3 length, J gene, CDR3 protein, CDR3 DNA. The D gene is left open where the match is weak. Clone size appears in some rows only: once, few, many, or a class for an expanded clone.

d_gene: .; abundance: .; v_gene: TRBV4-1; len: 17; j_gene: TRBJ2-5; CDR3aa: CASSPLRRQWRQETQYF; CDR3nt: TGCGCCAGCAGCCCTCTCCGGAGACAGTGGCGCCAAGAGACCCAGTACTTC
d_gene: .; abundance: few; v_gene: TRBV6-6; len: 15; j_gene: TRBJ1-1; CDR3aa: CASSPRLLWNTEAFF; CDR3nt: TGTGCCAGCAGTCCCCGACTCCTATGGAACACTGAAGCTTTCTTT
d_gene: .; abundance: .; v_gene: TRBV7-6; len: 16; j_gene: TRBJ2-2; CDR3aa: CASSLDSTPNTGELFF; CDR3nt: TGTGCCAGCAGCTTAGACTCGACACCGAACACCGGGGAGCTGTTTTTT
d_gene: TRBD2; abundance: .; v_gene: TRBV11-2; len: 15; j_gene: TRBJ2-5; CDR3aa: CASSSGGGMRETQYF; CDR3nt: TGTGCCAGCAGCTCTGGCGGGGGGATGCGGGAGACCCAGTACTTC
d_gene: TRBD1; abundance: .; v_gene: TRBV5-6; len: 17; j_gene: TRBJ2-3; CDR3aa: CASSSPNDRGSTDTQYF; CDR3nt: TGTGCCAGCAGCTCGCCTAATGACAGGGGGAGCACAGATACGCAGTATTTT
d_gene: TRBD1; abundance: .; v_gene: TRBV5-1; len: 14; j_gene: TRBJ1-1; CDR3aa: CASRQGAENTEAFF; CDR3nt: TGCGCCAGTAGACAGGGGGCTGAGAACACTGAAGCTTTCTTT
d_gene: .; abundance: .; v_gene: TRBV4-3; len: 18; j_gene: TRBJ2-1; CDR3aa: CASSQGAPDMSSYNEQFF; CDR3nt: TGCGCCAGCAGCCAAGGCGCCCCTGACATGAGCTCCTACAATGAGCAGTTCTTC
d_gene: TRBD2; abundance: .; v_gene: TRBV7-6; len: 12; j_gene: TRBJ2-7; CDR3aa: CASSIGGGEQYF; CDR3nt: TGTGCCAGCAGCATAGGCGGGGGGGAGCAGTACTTC
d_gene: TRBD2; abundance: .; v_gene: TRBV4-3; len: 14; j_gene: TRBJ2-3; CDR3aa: CASSQGLAPDTQYF; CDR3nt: TGCGCCAGCAGCCAAGGACTAGCTCCAGATACGCAGTATTTT
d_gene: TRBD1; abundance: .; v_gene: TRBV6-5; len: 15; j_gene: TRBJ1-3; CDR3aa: CASIPQGAFGNTIYF; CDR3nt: TGTGCCAGCATCCCCCAGGGGGCATTTGGAAACACCATATATTTT
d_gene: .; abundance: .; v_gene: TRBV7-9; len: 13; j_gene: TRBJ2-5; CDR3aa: CASSLTAEETQYF; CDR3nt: TGTGCCAGCAGCTTAACAGCCGAAGAGACCCAGTACTTC
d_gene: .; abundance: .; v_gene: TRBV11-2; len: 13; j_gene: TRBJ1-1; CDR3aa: CASSLAGNTEAFF; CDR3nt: TGTGCCAGCAGCTTAGCAGGAAACACTGAAGCTTTCTTT
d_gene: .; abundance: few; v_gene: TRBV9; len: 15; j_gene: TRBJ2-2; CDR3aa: CASSVTGFNTGELFF; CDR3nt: TGTGCCAGCAGCGTAACAGGGTTTAACACCGGGGAGCTGTTTTTT
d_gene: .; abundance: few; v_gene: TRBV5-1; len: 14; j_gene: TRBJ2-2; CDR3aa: CASSLVLAPGELFF; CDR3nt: TGCGCCAGCAGCTTGGTGCTAGCTCCCGGGGAGCTGTTTTTT
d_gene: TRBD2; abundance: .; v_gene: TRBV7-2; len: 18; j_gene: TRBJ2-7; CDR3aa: CASSLSGLAGGSSYEQYF; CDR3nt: TGTGCCAGCAGCTTATCTGGACTAGCGGGAGGGAGCTCCTACGAGCAGTACTTC
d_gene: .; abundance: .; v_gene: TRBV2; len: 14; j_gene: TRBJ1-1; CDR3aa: CASSRQATGTEAFF; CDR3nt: TGTGCCAGCAGCAGACAGGCAACGGGAACTGAAGCTTTCTTT
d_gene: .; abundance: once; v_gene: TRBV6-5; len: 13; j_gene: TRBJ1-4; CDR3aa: CASSYTGIEKLFF; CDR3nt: TGTGCCAGCAGTTACACGGGAATTGAAAAACTGTTTTTT
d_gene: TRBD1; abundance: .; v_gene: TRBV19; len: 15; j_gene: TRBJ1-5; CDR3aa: CASRTMGQSNQPQHF; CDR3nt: TGTGCCAGTAGAACAATGGGACAGAGCAATCAGCCCCAGCATTTT
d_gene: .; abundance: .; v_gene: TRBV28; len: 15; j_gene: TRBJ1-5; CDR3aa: CASSLWGMVSQPQHF; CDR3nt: TGTGCCAGCAGTTTATGGGGCATGGTCAGTCAGCCCCAGCATTTT
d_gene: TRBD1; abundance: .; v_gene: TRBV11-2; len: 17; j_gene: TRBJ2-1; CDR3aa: CASRHQSGTGSYNEQFF; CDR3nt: TGTGCCAGCAGACACCAAAGTGGGACAGGGTCTTACAATGAGCAGTTCTTC
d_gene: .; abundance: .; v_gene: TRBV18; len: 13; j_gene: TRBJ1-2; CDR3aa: CASSPSANYGYTF; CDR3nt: TGTGCCAGCTCACCCTCAGCTAACTATGGCTACACCTTC
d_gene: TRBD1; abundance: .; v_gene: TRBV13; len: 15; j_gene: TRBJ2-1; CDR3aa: CASSRPGQGYNEQFF; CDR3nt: TGTGCCAGCAGCAGACCGGGACAGGGGTACAATGAGCAGTTCTTC
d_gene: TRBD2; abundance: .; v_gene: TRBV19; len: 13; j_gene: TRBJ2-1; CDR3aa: CATRWGGSNEQFF; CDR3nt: TGTGCCACCCGGTGGGGGGGTTCGAATGAGCAGTTCTTC
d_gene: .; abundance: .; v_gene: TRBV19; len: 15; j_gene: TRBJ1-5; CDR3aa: CASSIGRQLNQPQHF; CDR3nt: TGTGCCAGTAGTATAGGTCGACAGCTCAATCAGCCCCAGCATTTT
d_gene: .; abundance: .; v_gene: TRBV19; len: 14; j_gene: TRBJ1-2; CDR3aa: CASSIGGSNYGYTF; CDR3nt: TGTGCCAGTAGTATAGGCGGCAGCAACTATGGCTACACCTTC
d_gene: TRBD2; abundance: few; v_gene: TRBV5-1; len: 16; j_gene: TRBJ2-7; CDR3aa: CASRQDPTSGRYEQYF; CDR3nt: TGCGCCAGCAGACAAGACCCGACTAGCGGGAGGTACGAGCAGTACTTC
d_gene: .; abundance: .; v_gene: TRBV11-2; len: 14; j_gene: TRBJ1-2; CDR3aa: CASSPTGILDGYTF; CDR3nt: TGTGCCAGCAGCCCAACCGGGATCTTAGATGGCTACACCTTC
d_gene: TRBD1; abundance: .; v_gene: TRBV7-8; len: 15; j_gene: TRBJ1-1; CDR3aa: CASSFWTGKNTEAFF; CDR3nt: TGTGCCAGCAGCTTTTGGACAGGCAAGAACACTGAAGCTTTCTTT
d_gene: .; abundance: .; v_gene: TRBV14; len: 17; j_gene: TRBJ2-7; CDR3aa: CASSQEPTIRRGHEQYF; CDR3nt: TGTGCCAGCAGCCAAGAACCGACGATCCGCCGGGGTCACGAGCAGTACTTC
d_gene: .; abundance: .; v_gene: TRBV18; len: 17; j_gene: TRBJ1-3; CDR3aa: CASSQRVQTFSGNTIYF; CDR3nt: TGTGCCAGCTCACAACGGGTCCAAACTTTCTCTGGAAACACCATATATTTT
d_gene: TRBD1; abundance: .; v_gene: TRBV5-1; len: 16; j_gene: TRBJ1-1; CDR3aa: CASSLGPLQGRTEAFF; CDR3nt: TGCGCCAGCAGCTTGGGCCCGTTACAGGGGAGGACTGAAGCTTTCTTT
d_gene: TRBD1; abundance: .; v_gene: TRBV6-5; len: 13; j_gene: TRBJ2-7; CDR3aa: CASTGTATYEQYF; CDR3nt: TGTGCCAGCACCGGGACAGCGACCTACGAGCAGTACTTC
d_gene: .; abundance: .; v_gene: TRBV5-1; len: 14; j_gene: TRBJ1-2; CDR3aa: CASSSTGGGNGYTF; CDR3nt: TGCGCCAGCAGCTCCACCGGGGGGGGCAATGGCTACACCTTC
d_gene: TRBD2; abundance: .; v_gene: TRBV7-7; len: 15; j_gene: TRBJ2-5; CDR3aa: CASSLLGGQQETQYF; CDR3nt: TGTGCTAGCAGCTTATTGGGAGGGCAGCAAGAGACCCAGTACTTC
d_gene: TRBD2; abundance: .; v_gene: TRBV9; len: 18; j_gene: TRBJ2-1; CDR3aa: CASSVGNQLAGGPYEQFF; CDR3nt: TGTGCCAGCAGCGTGGGTAATCAACTAGCGGGAGGGCCCTATGAGCAGTTCTTC
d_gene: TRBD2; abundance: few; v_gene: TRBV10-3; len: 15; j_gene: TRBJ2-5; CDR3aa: CAISLSTSSQETQYF; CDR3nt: TGTGCCATCAGCCTCTCGACTAGCAGCCAAGAGACCCAGTACTTC
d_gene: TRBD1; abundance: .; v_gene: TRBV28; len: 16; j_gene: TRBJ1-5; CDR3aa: CASGRQGTWRNQPQHF; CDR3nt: TGTGCCAGCGGTCGACAGGGTACTTGGCGCAATCAGCCCCAGCATTTT
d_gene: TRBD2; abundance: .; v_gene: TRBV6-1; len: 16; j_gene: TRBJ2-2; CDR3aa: CASSELAGGIGGELFF; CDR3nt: TGTGCCAGCAGTGAACTAGCGGGAGGGATTGGCGGGGAGCTGTTTTTT
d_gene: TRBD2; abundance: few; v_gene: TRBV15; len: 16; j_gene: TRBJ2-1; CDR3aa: CATSRLAGAGGDEQFF; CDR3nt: TGTGCCACCAGCCGACTAGCGGGAGCAGGTGGTGATGAGCAGTTCTTC
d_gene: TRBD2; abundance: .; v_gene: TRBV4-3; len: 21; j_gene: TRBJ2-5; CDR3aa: CASSPAGIRTGGWNGVETQYF; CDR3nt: TGCGCCAGCAGCCCTGCCGGGATCCGGACGGGAGGTTGGAACGGAGTGGAGACCCAGTACTTC
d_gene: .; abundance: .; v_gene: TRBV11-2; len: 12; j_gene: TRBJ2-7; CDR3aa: CASSFTEYEQYF; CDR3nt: TGTGCCAGCAGCTTTACAGAATACGAGCAGTACTTC
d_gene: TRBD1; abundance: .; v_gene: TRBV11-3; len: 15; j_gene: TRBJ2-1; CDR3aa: CASSLPGQFYNEQFF; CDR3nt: TGTGCCAGCAGCTTGCCGGGACAGTTCTACAATGAGCAGTTCTTC
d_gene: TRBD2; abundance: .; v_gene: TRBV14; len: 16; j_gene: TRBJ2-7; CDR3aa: CASSRNGLAASYEQYF; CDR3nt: TGTGCCAGCAGCCGAAACGGACTAGCGGCCTCCTACGAGCAGTACTTC
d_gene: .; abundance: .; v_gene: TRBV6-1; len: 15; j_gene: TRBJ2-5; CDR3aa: CASSESLGRGETQYF; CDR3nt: TGTGCCAGCAGTGAATCGTTGGGCAGGGGTGAGACCCAGTACTTC
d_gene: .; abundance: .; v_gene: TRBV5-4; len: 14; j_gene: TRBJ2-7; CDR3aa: CASSLGEGLYEQYF; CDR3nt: TGTGCCAGCAGCTTGGGTGAGGGCCTCTACGAGCAGTACTTC
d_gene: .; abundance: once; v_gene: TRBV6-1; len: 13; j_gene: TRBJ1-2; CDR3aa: CASSEPDLYGYTF; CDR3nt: TGTGCCAGCAGTGAGCCAGACTTGTATGGCTACACCTTC
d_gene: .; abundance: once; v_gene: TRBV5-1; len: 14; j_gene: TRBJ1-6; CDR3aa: CASSLGVRSSPLHF; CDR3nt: TGCGCCAGCAGCCTAGGGGTGCGGAGCTCACCCCTCCACTTT
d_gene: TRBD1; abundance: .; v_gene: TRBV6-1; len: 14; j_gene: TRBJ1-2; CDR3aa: CATQTGGLVYGYTF; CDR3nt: TGTGCCACCCAGACAGGGGGCTTGGTCTATGGCTACACCTTC
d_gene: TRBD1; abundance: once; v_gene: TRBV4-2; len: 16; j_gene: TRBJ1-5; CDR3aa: CASSQTDRELNQPQHF; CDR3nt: TGTGCCAGCAGCCAAACCGACAGGGAATTAAATCAGCCCCAGCATTTT
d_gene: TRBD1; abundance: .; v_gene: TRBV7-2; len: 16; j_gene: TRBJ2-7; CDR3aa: CASSFATGGNIYEQYF; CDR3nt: TGTGCCAGCAGCTTCGCGACAGGGGGAAACATCTACGAGCAGTACTTC
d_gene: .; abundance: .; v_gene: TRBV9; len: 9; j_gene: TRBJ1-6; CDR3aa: CASSPTLHF; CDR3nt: TGTGCCAGCAGCCCAACCCTCCACTTT
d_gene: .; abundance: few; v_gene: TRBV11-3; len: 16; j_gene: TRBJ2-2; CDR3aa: CASSLTSVSNTGELFF; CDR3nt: TGTGCCAGCAGCTTAACCAGCGTCTCGAACACCGGGGAGCTGTTTTTT
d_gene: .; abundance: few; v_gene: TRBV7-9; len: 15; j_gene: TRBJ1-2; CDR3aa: CASSSLGETERGYTF; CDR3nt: TGTGCCAGCAGCTCCTTGGGTGAGACAGAACGGGGCTACACCTTC
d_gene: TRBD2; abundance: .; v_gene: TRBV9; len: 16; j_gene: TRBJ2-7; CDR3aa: CASSRTSGGVAYEQYF; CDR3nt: TGTGCCAGCAGCCGGACTAGCGGGGGGGTCGCCTACGAGCAGTACTTC
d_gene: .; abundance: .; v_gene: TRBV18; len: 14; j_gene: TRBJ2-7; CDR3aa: CASSPVAGPYEQYF; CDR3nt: TGTGCCAGCTCACCAGTTGCAGGGCCCTACGAGCAGTACTTC
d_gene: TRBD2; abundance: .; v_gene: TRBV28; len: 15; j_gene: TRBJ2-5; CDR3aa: CASRSSGMRAETQYF; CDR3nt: TGTGCCAGCAGATCTAGCGGGATGAGGGCAGAGACCCAGTACTTC
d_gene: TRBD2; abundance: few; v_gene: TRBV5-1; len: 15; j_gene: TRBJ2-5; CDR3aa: CASSLPSGSTKTQYF; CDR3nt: TGCGCCAGCAGCTTACCTAGCGGGAGTACGAAGACCCAGTACTTC
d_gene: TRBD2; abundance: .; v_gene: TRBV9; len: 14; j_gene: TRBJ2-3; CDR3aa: CASSGGGRTDTQYF; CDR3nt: TGTGCCAGCAGCGGCGGGGGGAGGACAGATACGCAGTATTTT
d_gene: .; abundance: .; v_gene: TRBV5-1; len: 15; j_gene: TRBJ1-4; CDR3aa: CASSLSQANNEKLFF; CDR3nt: TGCGCCAGCAGCTTGTCCCAGGCTAATAATGAAAAACTGTTTTTT
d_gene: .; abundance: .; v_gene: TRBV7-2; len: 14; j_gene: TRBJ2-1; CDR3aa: CASSAGGADNEQFF; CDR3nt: TGTGCCAGCAGCGCAGGAGGGGCTGACAATGAGCAGTTCTTC